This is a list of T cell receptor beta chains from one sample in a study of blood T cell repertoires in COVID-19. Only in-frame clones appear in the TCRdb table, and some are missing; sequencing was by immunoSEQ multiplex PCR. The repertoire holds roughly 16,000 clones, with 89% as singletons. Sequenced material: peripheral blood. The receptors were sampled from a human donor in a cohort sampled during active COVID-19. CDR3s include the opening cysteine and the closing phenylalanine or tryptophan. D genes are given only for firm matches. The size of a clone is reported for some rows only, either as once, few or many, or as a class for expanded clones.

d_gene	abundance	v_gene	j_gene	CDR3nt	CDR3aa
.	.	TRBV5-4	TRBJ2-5	TGTGCCAGCAGCTCGGGACAAGGGAAAGAGACCCAGTACTTC	CASSSGQGKETQYF
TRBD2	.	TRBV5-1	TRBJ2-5	TGCGCCAGCAGCAGGCGGGGGGACCAAGAGACCCAGTACTTC	CASSRRGDQETQYF
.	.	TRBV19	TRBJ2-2	TGTGCCAGTAGTATTCGTCCCGCCTTGCAGGGGGAGGCCGGGGAGCTGTTTTTT	CASSIRPALQGEAGELFF
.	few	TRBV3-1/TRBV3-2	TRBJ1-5	TGTGCCAGCAGCCAAGGGTGGACACAGAATCAGCCCCAGCATTTT	CASSQGWTQNQPQHF
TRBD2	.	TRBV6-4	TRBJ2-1	TGTGCCAGCAGTCCTAGCGGGAGCTCCTACAATGAGCAGTTCTTC	CASSPSGSSYNEQFF
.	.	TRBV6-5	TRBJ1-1	TGTGCCAGCATTCTCAGGGCCACTGAAGCTTTCTTT	CASILRATEAFF
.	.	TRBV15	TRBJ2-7	TGTGCCACCAGCAGAGTTGGCGGGATTCCGGCCTACGAGCAGTACTTC	CATSRVGGIPAYEQYF
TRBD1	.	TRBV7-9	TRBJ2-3	TGTGCCAGCAGCTCAAGACAGGGGGTGAGCACAGATACGCAGTATTTT	CASSSRQGVSTDTQYF
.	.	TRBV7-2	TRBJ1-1	TGTGCCAGCAGCTTGGAGGGACGGACGGCGGGGGCTTTCTTT	CASSLEGRTAGAFF
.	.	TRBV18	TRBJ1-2	TGTGCCAGCTCACCACCCACGGAGGCTGTTGGCTACACCTTC	CASSPPTEAVGYTF
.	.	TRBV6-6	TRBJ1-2	TGTGCCAGCACAGACGTAGGGGGACGTGGTGGCTACACCTTC	CASTDVGGRGGYTF
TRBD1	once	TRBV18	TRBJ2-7	TGTGCCAGCGAGGGGGACAGGGGATACGAGCAGTACTTC	CASEGDRGYEQYF
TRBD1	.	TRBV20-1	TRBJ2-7	TGCAGTGCGTCGACAGGGGCCGAGCAGTACTTC	CSASTGAEQYF
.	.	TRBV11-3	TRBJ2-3	TGTGCCAGCAGCCCGGAGGGGGCGAGCACAGATACGCAGTATTTT	CASSPEGASTDTQYF
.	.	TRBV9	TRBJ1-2	TGTGCCAGCAGCGTAAGCCACTATGGCTACACCTTC	CASSVSHYGYTF
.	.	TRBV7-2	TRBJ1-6	TGTGCCAGCAGCTTAGGGGGGACACCTTTTAGACCCCTCCACTTT	CASSLGGTPFRPLHF
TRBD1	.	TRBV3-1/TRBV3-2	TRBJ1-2	TGTGCCAGCAGCCGAGGGACAGGGGGCGCCAGCTATGGCTACACCTTC	CASSRGTGGASYGYTF
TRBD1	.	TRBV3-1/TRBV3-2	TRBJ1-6	TGTGCCAGCAGCCTACCCCGGGACAGGGGTATCGCACCCCTCCACTTT	CASSLPRDRGIAPLHF
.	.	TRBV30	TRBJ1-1	TGTGCCTGGAGTGTACGGGACACTGAAGCTTTCTTT	CAWSVRDTEAFF
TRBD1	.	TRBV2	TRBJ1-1	TGTGCCAGCAAAATCGGACAGGGGGCATGGGGTACTGAAGCTTTCTTT	CASKIGQGAWGTEAFF
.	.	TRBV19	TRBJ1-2	TGTGCCAGTAGTATGGTGACAGTCTATGGCTACACCTTC	CASSMVTVYGYTF
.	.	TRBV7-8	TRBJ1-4	TGTGCCAGCAGCTGGGGACAATCCATGCCTGAAAAACTGTTTTTT	CASSWGQSMPEKLFF
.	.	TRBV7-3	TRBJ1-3	TGTGCCAGCAGCTTAACAGGAGGAGGTGCGGGAAACACCATATATTTT	CASSLTGGGAGNTIYF
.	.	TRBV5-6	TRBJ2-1	TGTGCCAGCAGCCCCCTGGACAAGTACTCCTACAATGAGCAGTTCTTC	CASSPLDKYSYNEQFF
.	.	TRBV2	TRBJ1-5	TGTGCCAGCATTAGGGCTAGGGGTAGCAATCAGCCCCAGCATTTT	CASIRARGSNQPQHF
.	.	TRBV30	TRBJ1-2	TGTGCCTGGAGTCCCGCGGTGGGCTACACCTTC	CAWSPAVGYTF
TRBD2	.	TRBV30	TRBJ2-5	TGTGCCTGGAGTACCGGGACTAGCGGGGGGGCCTCCCAAGAGACCCAGTACTTC	CAWSTGTSGGASQETQYF
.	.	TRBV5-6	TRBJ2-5	TGTGCCAGCAGCGGCAGGGGGGTCGGGGAGACCCAGTACTTC	CASSGRGVGETQYF
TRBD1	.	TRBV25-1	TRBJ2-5	TGTGCCAGCAGTGAGACAGGGCCTTCAGAGACCCAGTACTTC	CASSETGPSETQYF
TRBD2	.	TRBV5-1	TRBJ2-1	TGCGCCAGCAGCAGAGCTAGCGGGGGGGCCAGCAATGAGCAGTTCTTC	CASSRASGGASNEQFF
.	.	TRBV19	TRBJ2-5	TGTGCCAGTAGGGCCAGGGGAGAGACCCAGTACTTC	CASRARGETQYF
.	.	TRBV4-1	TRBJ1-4	TGCGCCAGCAGCCAAGAGTATACAGTCTCGTCTGGGAAACTGTTTTTT	CASSQEYTVSSGKLFF
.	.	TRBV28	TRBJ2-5	TGTGCCAGCAGCCGAGTCTTCGGGGAAGAGACCCAGTACTTC	CASSRVFGEETQYF
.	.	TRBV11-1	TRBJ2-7	TGTGCCAGCAGCCAAACCCACAGGCTAAACTACGAGCAGTACTTC	CASSQTHRLNYEQYF
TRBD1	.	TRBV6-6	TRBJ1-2	TGTGCCAGCAGTCCATACACCTGGGGGGACAGGGGGTTCCATGGCTACACCTTC	CASSPYTWGDRGFHGYTF
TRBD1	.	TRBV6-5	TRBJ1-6	TGTGCCAGCAGTTCCGGGACAGGGATTGCACCCCTCCACTTT	CASSSGTGIAPLHF
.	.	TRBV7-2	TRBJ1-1	TGTGCCAGCAGCGTTCCAGACAGCACTGAAGCTTTCTTT	CASSVPDSTEAFF
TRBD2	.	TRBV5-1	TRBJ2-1	TGCGCCAGCTACCCCGGGACTACTATAAACAATGAGCAGTTCTTC	CASYPGTTINNEQFF
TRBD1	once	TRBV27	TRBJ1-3	TGTGCCAGCAGACCACTCGACAGGGGGGATGGAAACACCATATATTTT	CASRPLDRGDGNTIYF
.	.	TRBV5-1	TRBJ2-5	TGCGCCAGCAGCTTGGCAGGCAGCCAAGAGACCCAGTACTTC	CASSLAGSQETQYF
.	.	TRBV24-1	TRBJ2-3	TGTGCCACCAGTGACCCTCGAGATACGCAGTATTTT	CATSDPRDTQYF
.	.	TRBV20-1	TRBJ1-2	TGCAGTGCTACGGGTCCCGGGGGCTACACCTTC	CSATGPGGYTF
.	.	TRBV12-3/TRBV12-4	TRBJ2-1	TGTGCCAGCAAGAGCGGGCCCCATGAGCAGTTCTTC	CASKSGPHEQFF
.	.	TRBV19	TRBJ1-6	TGTGCCAGTAGTATAGGGGGCAGGGTGCCCGAATCACCCCTCCACTTT	CASSIGGRVPESPLHF
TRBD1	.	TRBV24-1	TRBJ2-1	TGTGCCACCAGTGATCCCCGACAGGGGAAGATTGATGAGCAGTTCTTC	CATSDPRQGKIDEQFF
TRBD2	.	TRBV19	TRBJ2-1	TGTGCCAGTAGTATATTCCGGACTAGCGGGGGGTCCTACAATGAGCAGTTCTTC	CASSIFRTSGGSYNEQFF
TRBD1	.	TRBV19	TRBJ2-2	TGTGCCAGTAGTCAGTGGTGGGCCCGGGACAGGGCGACCGGGGAGCTGTTTTTT	CASSQWWARDRATGELFF
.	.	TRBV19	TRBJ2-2	TGTGCCAGTAAAACGGGTTACGGCACCGGGGAGCTGTTTTTT	CASKTGYGTGELFF
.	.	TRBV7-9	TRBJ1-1	TGTGCCAGCAGCTTAGTAAACCCGGTAGCTTTCTTT	CASSLVNPVAFF
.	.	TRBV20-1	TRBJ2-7	TGCAGTGCTAGAGCTGGCCACGAGCAGTACTTC	CSARAGHEQYF